This TCR beta chain is drawn from a study of cytomegalovirus exposure and HLA in healthy donors. In the PCR, 60 Vbeta and 13 Jbeta primers were used. Only in-frame clones appear in the TCRdb table, and some are missing; sequencing was by immunoSEQ multiplex PCR. The sample contains 100,000 to 150,000 clones, 74% of which appear only once. The germline gives CDR1 KGHSH, CDR2 LQKENI. The V and J ends lost 3 bases and 0 bases respectively, with 12 bases between them. The length of the CDR3 is 16 residues. The origin of this receptor is a woman aged 50 to 65 in good health and CMV-seropositive. The V call is TRBV18, the J call TRBJ1-3; D is perhaps TRBD1 (6 bases). The sequencing input was PBMCs. The DNA for the CDR3 is TGTGCCAGCTCACCTCAGGGGCCCAGCTCTGGAAACACCATATATTTT. As protein: CASSPQGPSSGNTIYF. The full variable domain, with the rest looked up from reference TRBV18 and TRBJ1-3, is NAGVMQNPRHLVRRRGQEARLRCSPMKGHSHVYWYRQLPEEGLKFMVYLQKENIIDESGMPKERFSAEFPKEGPSILRIQQVVRGDSAAYFCASSPQGPSSGNTIYFGEGSWLTVV.